The 20 T cell receptor beta chains below were found in one sample sequenced in a study of T cells in Graves' hyperthyroidism and ophthalmopathy. Authors of the study amplified TCR beta CDR3 regions from RNA transcripts. Primed by the HTBI set, a first-round RT-PCR was run on the TCR CDR3. One entry per CDR3 protein, called by TCRdb with MiXCR from the multiplex PCR reads. The sample yields 470,000 or so distinct CDR3 sequences, less than 25% seen once. Sample: blood. The receptors shown here come from a man younger than 35 with Graves' hyperthyroidism.

This clonotype was counted ten times or more. The chain uses TRBV5-1 and TRBJ1-2; possibly TRBD1 for D (5 bases). The CDR3 covers 14 residues. V was shortened by 6 bases and J by 2 bases, with 14 bases between the two germline ends. Per germline, CDR1 SGHRS and CDR2 YFSETQ. The CDR3 protein is CASNPFGGNYGYTF. The CDR3 bases are TGCGCCAGCAACCCATTTGGGGGAAACTATGGCTACACCTTC. Supplemented by reference TRBV5-1 and TRBJ1-2, the full variable domain reads KAGVTQTPRYLIKTRGQQVTLSCSPISGHRSVSWYQQTPGQGLQFLFEYFSETQRNKGNFPGRFSGRQFSNSRSEMNVSTLELGDSALYLCASNPFGGNYGYTFGSGTRLTVV.

This clonotype was seen many times. This chain connects TRBV6-1 to TRBJ1-1; D unclear. Germline V gene sequence: CDR1 MNHNS, CDR2 SASEGT. CDR3 length: 14 amino acids. The V and J ends lost 0 bases and 6 bases respectively, with 11 bases between them. The CDR3 region has the DNA TGTGCCAGCAGTGAAGCAAAAGGTGGGGCTGAAGCTTTCTTT. Translating gives CASSEAKGGAEAFF.

This clonotype was found many times. The chain uses TRBV11-2 and TRBJ2-7; D gene uncertain. The CDR3 is made up of 12 amino acids. V shed 5 bases and J shed 6 bases, with 11 bases lying between them. Germline-derived CDR1 and CDR2 are SGHAT and FQNNGV. CDR3 amino acids: CASSGISLEQYF. The DNA of the CDR3 is TGTGCCAGCAGCGGGATCTCTCTCGAGCAGTACTTC.

This clonotype turned up a few times. V is TRBV12-3 or TRBV12-4 and J is TRBJ1-5; 9 nucleotides align to TRBD1. The length of the CDR3 is 15 residues. V was clipped by 6 bases and J by 7 bases; unmatched bases: 10. The CDR3 sequence is CASSQGGDRVQPQHF. The CDR3 DNA reads TGTGCCAGCAGCCAGGGGGGGGACAGGGTCCAGCCCCAGCATTTT.

The chain carries TRBV20-1 and TRBJ2-1; no definite D call. The J call is in doubt because the DNA end fits TRBJ2-7 better. This CDR3 spans 14 amino acids. From germline, CDR1 is DFQATT and CDR2 SNEGSKA (reference sequence). DNA for the CDR3: TGCAGTGCTAGAAGCACTGTCCGTTCCTACGAGCAGTACTTC. This gives the protein CSARSTVRSYEQYF.

This clonotype came up many times. The genes are TRBV4-1 and TRBJ2-2, with 7 bases that match TRBD2. The length of the CDR3 is 16 residues. Germline CDR1 reads MGHRA; CDR2 reads YSYEKL. V lost 4 bases and J lost 4; bases outside the gene matches: 9. The CDR3 loop is CASSPLGEGGTGELFF. The CDR3 nucleotides read TGCGCCAGCAGCCCGCTCGGGGAGGGCGGCACCGGGGAGCTGTTTTTT.

The chain uses TRBV2 and TRBJ2-7, with D hard to call. The ends were cut back, 3 bases at V and 5 bases at J, with 8 bases in the middle. The CDR3 loop spans 12 amino acids. CDR1 and CDR2 from the germline V gene are SNHLY and FYNNEI. In nucleotides, the CDR3 is TGTGCCAGCAGTGAGGCCGCAAACGAGCAGTACTTC. Translating gives CASSEAANEQYF.

The rearrangement joins TRBV6-1 to TRBJ2-7; tentatively, D is TRBD2 (6 bases). The CDR3 spans 16 residues. Looked up from germline, CDR1 is MNHNS and CDR2 is SASEGT. V was trimmed by 7 bases and J by 3 bases, leaving 22 bases between them. Written as DNA, the CDR3 is TGTGCCAGCACTACCACGGTGACAAGCGGGTTCTACGAGCAGTACTTC. It specifies CASTTTVTSGFYEQYF.

This chain connects TRBV12-3 or TRBV12-4 to TRBJ1-6; tentatively, D is TRBD1 (5 bases). V lost 8 bases to trimming and J lost 2 bases, with 16 bases between them. The CDR3 covers 16 residues. CDR3 loop: CASSSGPGAYNSPLHF. CDR3 sequence (DNA): TGTGCCAGCTCATCAGGGCCGGGGGCCTATAATTCACCCCTCCACTTT.

This sequence joins TRBV11-2 and TRBJ1-1; D remains unclear. There are 16 residues in the CDR3. Germline V gene lookup returns CDR1 SGHAT and CDR2 FQNNGV. Trimming shortened V by 3 bases and J by 5 bases, and 19 bases separated the two germline ends. This chain's CDR3 is CASSFLGRVRGTEAFF. The DNA of the CDR3 is TGTGCCAGCAGCTTCCTCGGGAGGGTACGAGGGACTGAAGCTTTCTTT.

The chain carries TRBV4-1 and TRBJ2-7; 15 nucleotides agree with TRBD2. The germline gives CDR1 MGHRA, CDR2 YSYEKL. V shed 4 bases, J shed 0 bases, and the junction held 13 bases outside the gene matches. The CDR3 has 20 amino acids. In nucleotides, the CDR3 is TGCGCCAGCAGCCTCTCACCTAGGACTAGCGGGAGGGCGAGCTCCTACGAGCAGTACTTC. Residues: CASSLSPRTSGRASSYEQYF.

This clonotype has a count of ten or more. The V call is TRBV12-3 or TRBV12-4, the J call TRBJ2-5; possible D gene TRBD1, 5 bases. CDR3 length: 14 amino acids. Trimming removed 6 bases from V and 5 bases from J, with 16 bases in between. CDR3 sequence (DNA): TGTGCCAGCAGGCAGGGCGTCCTTTTGGAGACCCAGTACTTC. It translates to CASRQGVLLETQYF.

In regard to this clonotype: At one of its ends the junction is not consistent with the germline gene, which may arise from a read error. J is TRBJ2-4 and V is TRBV12-3 or TRBV12-4; tentatively, D is TRBD2 (6 bases). This CDR3 spans 17 amino acids. Here the CDR3 DNA reads TGTGCCAGCAGTTTAGCGCTCGGGGGAATAGCCAAAAACATTAAGTACTTC. Encoded protein: CASSLALGGIAKNIKYF.

The chain couples TRBV18 to TRBJ1-3, with D possibly matching TRBD1 (6 bases). CDR1 KGHSH and CDR2 LQKENI come from the germline V gene. This CDR3 has 16 amino acids. V lost 3 bases, J lost 1 base, and 13 bases lay in between. CDR3 DNA sequence: TGTGCCAGCTCACCGGGAAACAGGGTGTCTGGAAACACCATATATTTT. Translated: CASSPGNRVSGNTIYF.

Ten or more counts support this clonotype. The chain couples TRBV4-1 to TRBJ2-7, with D hard to call. The CDR3 is 14 amino acids. V lost 0 bases to trimming and J lost 6 bases, with 12 bases between them. Per germline, CDR1 MGHRA and CDR2 YSYEKL. In DNA, the CDR3 is TGCGCCAGCAGCCAAGATCGGCGGTTTCCCGAGCAGTACTTC. It specifies CASSQDRRFPEQYF.

This clonotype was counted ten times or more. The chain is built from TRBV28 and TRBJ2-2, with D perhaps TRBD1 (6 bases). Trimming shortened V by 3 bases and J by 1 base, and 9 bases separated the two germline ends. CDR1 MDHEN and CDR2 SYDVKM come from the germline V gene. The CDR3 spans 15 residues. For the CDR3, the DNA is TGTGCCAGCAGTTTTCGACAGGTGAACACCGGGGAGCTGTTTTTT. Translating it yields CASSFRQVNTGELFF.

Worth noting for this clonotype: This may be a read error, as it is one base from a much larger clone. The chain is built from TRBV10-3 and TRBJ2-7, with D tentatively TRBD1 (5 bases). The length of the CDR3 is 14 residues. The V gene lost 0 bases and the J gene lost 5 bases, with 11 bases spanning the gap. Looked up from germline, CDR1 is ENHRY and CDR2 is SYGVKD. CDR3 in DNA: TGTGCCATCAGTGAGTCGAGTCAGGACAACGAGCAGTACGTC. It codes for CAISESSQDNEQYV.

This clonotype was counted between two and nine times. The CDR3 here is CATPLPSGTVNTGELFF. The CDR3 DNA follows: TGTGCCACCCCCCTGCCCTCGGGGACAGTGAACACCGGGGAGCTGTTTTTT. The chain couples TRBV10-3 to TRBJ2-2; 7 bases agree with TRBD1. The germline gives CDR1 ENHRY, CDR2 SYGVKD. Trimming removed 10 bases from V and 1 base from J; junction bases left unmatched: 15. This CDR3 is 17 amino acids long.

This chain joins TRBV6-1 and TRBJ2-7; 9 positions match TRBD1. CDR1 and CDR2 from the germline V gene are MNHNS and SASEGT. V trimming: 4 bases; J trimming: 2 bases; junction bases outside the gene matches: 3. The CDR3 is 14 amino acids. The CDR3 region is CASSGTGEAYEQYF. The CDR3 nucleotides are TGTGCCAGCAGTGGGACAGGGGAAGCCTACGAGCAGTACTTC.

The table lists this clonotype with a count of one. This chain connects TRBV20-1 to TRBJ2-2; D is unresolved. V lost 4 bases and J lost 2, with 5 bases in between. CDR3 size: 12 residues. Germline V gives CDR1 DFQATT, CDR2 SNEGSKA (reference sequence). CDR3 bases: TGCAGTGCTAAGGGAAACACCGGGGAGCTGTTTTTT. Residues: CSAKGNTGELFF.